The entry below gives a single T cell receptor (beta chain) sequence along with its context. This receptor's antigen is unknown. Nothing much larger sits one base from this clone, and base qualities are not available. Whole blood was collected in K2EDTA tubes by collaborating institutions according to the institutions' own protocols. For TCRbeta analysis, collaborators shipped samples as frozen whole blood, isolated PBMCs, or DNA extracted from either of those sample types. TCRbeta CDR3 regions were amplified from genomic DNA using the immunoSEQ Assay, a bias-controlled multiplex PCR. In the paper's pipeline: The number of nucleated cells in each sample was estimated from the amplification of reference gene primers within the assay. To quantify the absolute abundance of each unique TCRbeta CDR3 rearrangement, sequence reads were collapsed and filtered. For each sample, productive Simpson clonality was calculated by taking the square root of Simpson's diversity index across productive rearrangements. The table comes from immuneACCESS by way of TCRdb, which keeps in-frame sequences with V and J called. Part of the clones is missing from these tables; in studies checked, under half for an unresolved V gene and the rest for unknown reasons. V, J and clone size derive from that table, while D and trimming were established from the DNA sequence. The sample has roughly 150,000 clones on record, around 91% of them singletons. The top ten clonotypes cover under 3.5% of the sample.

The data derive from a study of blood T cell repertoires in COVID-19 (dated by TCRdb to about 2020). Notes on the research overall: Collaborator samples came from the United States, Italy and Spain and covered acute and convalescent phases of COVID-19. Where HLA class I and class II types were available, the types were taken from metadata supplied by the sample provider, not from assay-based typing. The samples were drawn from the first 160 participants of the ongoing ImmuneRACE study and from some 1,300 subjects provided by 6 global collaborators. The repertoires were made available in a free public database intended to serve as a resource for research on the immune response to SARS-CoV-2. Subjects who had been exposed to COVID-19, were actively infected with it, or had recovered from it provided the deeply sampled blood TCRbeta repertoires that made up the dataset. Sample metadata almost always included a de-identified subject ID, COVID-19 status, age in years and sex. The material from the prospective study consisted of cDNA or gDNA derived from T cells, B-cell-depleted T cells, or PBMCs. The paper's findings and limits, for the study overall: Clinical and demographic metadata were provided uncurated, with the amount varying by source and participant.

At the junction V is shortened by 5 bases and J by 7 bases, with 18 bases in between. The germline V gene provides CDR1 SGHTA and CDR2 FQGNSA. The CDR3 goes from the cysteine to the phenylalanine over 16 residues. The CDR3 DNA has 48 bases and is translated from base 1. Input material: peripheral blood. The TCR originated in a woman aged 55-69 years with active COVID-19. The chain is assembled from TRBV7-2 and TRBJ1-6; tentative D gene TRBD1, with 5 bases matching. The encoded CDR3 is CASSGGGGTENSPLHF. At the DNA level, the sequence is TGTGCCAGCAGCGGAGGAGGCGGGACCGAAAATTCACCCCTCCACTTT.